Listed below are T cell receptor beta chains from one sample, sequenced in a study of OX40 agonist ivuxolimab in advanced cancers. This table comes from immunoSEQ multiplex PCR, and its TCRdb copy is limited to in-frame clones, with some not included. The table includes approximately 67,000 clones, over 80% detected once. Sequencing used CD4+ or CD8+ T cells sorted from blood, obtained in a trial of the OX40 agonist ivuxolimab. These receptors were obtained from an adult with an advanced solid tumor such as melanoma, head and neck, liver or kidney cancer. Both conserved end residues are part of each CDR3. D genes are given only for firm matches. Clone sizes are given selectively: once, few, many, or a class where the clone is expanded.

d_gene: -; abundance: -; v_gene: TRBV15; j_gene: TRBJ2-5; CDR3nt: TGTGCCACCAGCAGAGGCAGCAGGGAATTTTCGCCCCAGTACTTC; CDR3aa: CATSRGSREFSPQYF
d_gene: -; abundance: -; v_gene: TRBV5-1; j_gene: TRBJ2-7; CDR3nt: TGCGCCAGCAGCTTGTCCCGCGGCTCCTACGAGCAGTACTTC; CDR3aa: CASSLSRGSYEQYF
d_gene: -; abundance: -; v_gene: TRBV19; j_gene: TRBJ1-5; CDR3nt: TGTGCCAGTAGTCTCGGTCAGGGGCTCTATCAGCCCCAGCATTTT; CDR3aa: CASSLGQGLYQPQHF
d_gene: -; abundance: -; v_gene: TRBV27; j_gene: TRBJ1-4; CDR3nt: TGTGCCAGCTCCCAAATCAGGAATGAAAAACTGTTTTTT; CDR3aa: CASSQIRNEKLFF
d_gene: -; abundance: -; v_gene: TRBV27; j_gene: TRBJ1-5; CDR3nt: TGTGCCAGCAGTTTCCAGGGCAGCAATCAGCCCCAGCATTTT; CDR3aa: CASSFQGSNQPQHF
d_gene: -; abundance: -; v_gene: TRBV30; j_gene: TRBJ2-7; CDR3nt: TGTGCCTGGAATAGAGGATCCGAGCAGTACTTC; CDR3aa: CAWNRGSEQYF
d_gene: -; abundance: -; v_gene: TRBV5-8; j_gene: TRBJ1-5; CDR3nt: TGTGCCAGCAGCCTGGGGGGATATAGCAATCAGCCCCAGCATTTT; CDR3aa: CASSLGGYSNQPQHF
d_gene: TRBD1; abundance: -; v_gene: TRBV4-3; j_gene: TRBJ2-2; CDR3nt: TGCGCCAGCAGCCAAGAGGACAGGGGAAGCACCGGGGAGCTGTTTTTT; CDR3aa: CASSQEDRGSTGELFF
d_gene: -; abundance: -; v_gene: TRBV18; j_gene: TRBJ1-5; CDR3nt: TGTGCCAGCTCCCCGGAAGAGACTTGGGATCAGCCCCAGCATTTT; CDR3aa: CASSPEETWDQPQHF
d_gene: -; abundance: -; v_gene: TRBV7-9; j_gene: TRBJ1-4; CDR3nt: TGTGCCAGCAGCTCAGGGGTGGCTAATGAAAAACTGTTTTTT; CDR3aa: CASSSGVANEKLFF
d_gene: -; abundance: -; v_gene: TRBV2; j_gene: TRBJ2-3; CDR3nt: TGTGCCAGCAGTGAACTTTTTACCTCTAGCACAGATACGCAGTATTTT; CDR3aa: CASSELFTSSTDTQYF
d_gene: TRBD1; abundance: -; v_gene: TRBV7-6; j_gene: TRBJ2-7; CDR3nt: TGTGCCAGCAGCTTATACCCTGGACAGGACTACGAGCAGTACTTC; CDR3aa: CASSLYPGQDYEQYF
d_gene: TRBD1; abundance: -; v_gene: TRBV6-5; j_gene: TRBJ1-5; CDR3nt: TGTGCCAGCAGTTTAACAGGGGGCGGAAGCAATCAGCCCCAGCATTTT; CDR3aa: CASSLTGGGSNQPQHF
d_gene: TRBD2; abundance: -; v_gene: TRBV7-9; j_gene: TRBJ2-1; CDR3nt: TGTGCCAGCAGCTCCCCACTAGCGGGAGGGCTTGATGAGCAGTTCTTC; CDR3aa: CASSSPLAGGLDEQFF
d_gene: -; abundance: -; v_gene: TRBV20-1; j_gene: TRBJ2-7; CDR3nt: TGCAGTGCACCCAGCTCCTACGAGCAGTACTTC; CDR3aa: CSAPSSYEQYF
d_gene: TRBD1; abundance: once; v_gene: TRBV27; j_gene: TRBJ2-7; CDR3nt: TGTGCCAGCAGCCGGGACAGGTCTTACGAGCAGTACTTC; CDR3aa: CASSRDRSYEQYF
d_gene: TRBD2; abundance: once; v_gene: TRBV9; j_gene: TRBJ2-5; CDR3nt: TGTGCCAGCAGCGTTGCGGGAGTCGGGGAGACCCAGTACTTC; CDR3aa: CASSVAGVGETQYF
d_gene: -; abundance: -; v_gene: TRBV4-2; j_gene: TRBJ2-1; CDR3nt: TGTGCCAGCAGTCTCCCGGCGGATGAGCAGTTCTTC; CDR3aa: CASSLPADEQFF
d_gene: -; abundance: -; v_gene: TRBV4-1; j_gene: TRBJ2-2; CDR3nt: TGCGCCAGCAGCCAAGTATACAGGACCTCCTCCACCGGGGAGCTGTTTTTT; CDR3aa: CASSQVYRTSSTGELFF
d_gene: TRBD1; abundance: once; v_gene: TRBV19; j_gene: TRBJ2-1; CDR3nt: TGTGCCAGTAGTAACACGGGGACAGCAAGTGGGCCTCCCTACAATGAGCAGTTCTTC; CDR3aa: CASSNTGTASGPPYNEQFF